A selection of T cell receptor beta chains follows, all from one sample in a study of CD8+CD57+ T cells in acquired aplastic anemia. TCRdb itself ran the reads through MiXCR, one entry per CDR3 protein. The data show about 160,000 distinct CDR3 sequences, approximately 43% seen once. The material sequenced was sorted CD4+, CD8+, or CD8+CD57+ T cells (not recorded which) from PBMCs. The receptors were gathered from a human donor in good health. Both conserved end residues are part of each CDR3. The D gene is left open where the match is weak.

v_gene: TRBV2; d_gene: TRBD1; CDR3aa: CASSKPGQGKGETQYF
v_gene: TRBV29-1; d_gene: .; CDR3aa: CSVESTGSYEQYF
v_gene: TRBV24-1; d_gene: .; CDR3aa: CATSDGLFTGELFF
v_gene: TRBV6-1; d_gene: TRBD2; CDR3aa: CASRRLTGGYEQYF
v_gene: TRBV7-9; d_gene: .; CDR3aa: CASSSIHHEQYF
v_gene: TRBV12-3/TRBV12-4; d_gene: TRBD1; CDR3aa: CASSLDRGTSRAFF
v_gene: TRBV3-1; d_gene: TRBD1; CDR3aa: CASSQGDRGNTIYF
v_gene: TRBV3-1; d_gene: .; CDR3aa: CASSITNGGNTGELFF
v_gene: TRBV7-3; d_gene: TRBD1; CDR3aa: CASILAGQGSPEQYF
v_gene: TRBV19; d_gene: .; CDR3aa: CASSEDTGNTIYF
v_gene: TRBV20-1; d_gene: .; CDR3aa: CSASEYEQYF
v_gene: TRBV5-1; d_gene: .; CDR3aa: CASSSTQSLNTEAFF
v_gene: TRBV7-8; d_gene: .; CDR3aa: CASSPGTSYGYTF
v_gene: TRBV18; d_gene: .; CDR3aa: CASSQGTYEQYF